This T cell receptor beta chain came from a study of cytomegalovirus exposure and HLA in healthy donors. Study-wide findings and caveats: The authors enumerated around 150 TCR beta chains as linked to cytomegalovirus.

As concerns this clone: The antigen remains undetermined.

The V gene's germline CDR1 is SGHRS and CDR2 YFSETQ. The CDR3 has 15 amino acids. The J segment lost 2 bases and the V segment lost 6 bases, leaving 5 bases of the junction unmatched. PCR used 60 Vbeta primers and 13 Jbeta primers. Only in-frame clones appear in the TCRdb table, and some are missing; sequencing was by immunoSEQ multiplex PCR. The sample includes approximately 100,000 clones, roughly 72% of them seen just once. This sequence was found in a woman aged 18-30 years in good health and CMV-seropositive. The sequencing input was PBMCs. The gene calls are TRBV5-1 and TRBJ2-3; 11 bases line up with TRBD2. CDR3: CASKSLAGDTDTQYF. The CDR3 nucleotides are TGCGCCAGCAAGTCACTAGCGGGGGACACAGATACGCAGTATTTT. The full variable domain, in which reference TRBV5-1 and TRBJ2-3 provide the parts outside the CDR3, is KAGVTQTPRYLIKTRGQQVTLSCSPISGHRSVSWYQQTPGQGLQFLFEYFSETQRNKGNFPGRFSGRQFSNSRSEMNVSTLELGDSALYLCASKSLAGDTDTQYFGPGTRLTVL.